This T cell receptor (beta chain) was sequenced for a study of shared clonotypes between healthy human individuals. The study, taken as a whole, reports: Some clonotypes were shared by all four sorted-subset donors, while others were not shared. The non-shared ones had lower generation probabilities than the shared ones. Rarefaction showed that sequencing of sorted subsets was incomplete (despite large depth).

In the original workflow: For the immunoSEQ data, sequences were junction-only without quality scores, so filtering differed. Clones were read by immunoSEQ multiplex PCR, and TCRdb kept only the in-frame ones, dropping some. The V and J calls and clone size come from that table; D and trimming were worked out from the DNA. The data contain roughly 1,500,000 clones, around 98% of them singletons. The CDR3 totals 14 residues. V gave up 2 bases and J gave up 8 bases, with 15 bases separating them. The germline V gene encodes CDR1 SNHLY and CDR2 FYNNEI. For this clone: Its antigen is not known.

What was sequenced was naive CD4+ T cells sorted from blood. Subset described: CD45RA+ positively selected. The chain joins TRBV2 to TRBJ1-2; no clear D gene. The sequence came from a man aged 30 to 39 in good health. CDR3 in DNA: TGTGCCAGCAGTGAACGCGTCCGCCCGGGCGGCTACACCTTC. Its translation is CASSERVRPGGYTF.